This TCR beta chain is drawn from a study of radiation and T cells in renal cell carcinoma. CDR3 length: 15 amino acids. Unmatched junction bases numbered 5, after V lost 1 base and J lost 4 bases. In germline, CDR1 is LNHDA, CDR2 SQIVND (reference sequence). The sample's time point: blood 2 weeks post-SBRT. Treatment denoted: 15 Gy SBRT to primary tumor, nephrectomy 4 weeks later. The method was immunoSEQ multiplex PCR; TCRdb's version includes in-frame clones alone and lacks a portion of them. The repertoire holds around 76,000 clones, with 82% as singletons. The J gene is TRBJ1-2, the V gene TRBV19; 8 bases map to TRBD1. The TCR originated in a man in his 60s with renal cell carcinoma. The sequenced sample was blood, obtained from a patient whose treatment included radiotherapy and nephrectomy. The CDR3 nucleotides read TGTGCCAGTAGTATAGCCGACGGGACAGGCTATGGCTACACCTTC. It codes for CASSIADGTGYGYTF.